The 22 T cell receptor beta chains below come from one sample, sequenced in a study of blood T cells in healthy people across ages. Sample-barcoded 5' priming and a J-beta primer mix drove a second PCR of roughly 7 to 11 cycles. TCRdb processed the 5' RACE reads anew with MiXCR; each CDR3 protein has one entry. The sample holds about 1.5 million distinct CDR3 sequences, approximately 40% seen once. The sequencing input was blood. Receptors were obtained from a woman younger than 30 in good health.

The V call is TRBV10-3, the J call TRBJ2-1, with D hard to call. The germline CDR1 and CDR2 sequences are ENHRY and SYGVKD. Trimming cost V 6 bases and J 13 bases, with 13 bases left between them. This CDR3 has 11 residues. CDR3 protein: CAISVKETQFF. CDR3 bases: TGTGCCATCAGCGTGAAAGAGACCCAGTTCTTC.

The V call is TRBV10-3, the J call TRBJ2-7; TRBD1 matches 8 bases. V shed 6 bases, J shed 4 bases, and the junction held 8 bases outside the gene matches. This CDR3 contains 14 residues. Per germline, CDR1 ENHRY and CDR2 SYGVKD. The CDR3 DNA is TGTGCCATCAGCCCAAAGGACAGGGTGTACGAGCAGTACTTC. Translation: CAISPKDRVYEQYF.

The chain employs TRBV7-2 and TRBJ2-4; tentatively, D is TRBD2 (6 bases). With the DNA end fitting TRBJ2-7 better, the J assignment may be wrong. This CDR3 region has 14 residues. CDR1 and CDR2 from the germline V gene are SGHTA and FQGNSA. The CDR3 spells CASSLEEGGYEQYF. As DNA, the CDR3 is TGTGCCAGCAGCTTAGAGGAGGGCGGCTACGAGCAGTACTTC.

Details on this clonotype: One junction end disagrees with the germline gene, perhaps due to a read error. This chain connects TRBV6-6 to TRBJ1-2; a weak D match, TRBD1 (6 bases). The CDR3 runs to 15 residues. Germline-derived CDR1 and CDR2 are MNHNY and SVGAGI (reference sequence). The CDR3 coding sequence is TGTGCCGGCAGTTACTCGACAGGTCCTCCCTATGGCTACACCTTC. The encoded protein is CAGSYSTGPPYGYTF.

The chain couples TRBV29-1 to TRBJ2-2; 7 bases map to TRBD2. V lost 4 bases, J lost 4 bases, and 9 bases stayed unmatched. Per the germline V gene, CDR1 is SQVTM and CDR2 is ANQGSEA. This CDR3 comprises 15 residues. The CDR3 DNA is TGCAGCGTTGGAGGTGGGGGGGGGACCACCGGGGAGCTGTTTTTT. It codes for CSVGGGGGTTGELFF.

The V call is TRBV7-8, the J call TRBJ2-7; 7 bases map to TRBD1. The length of the CDR3 is 14 residues. Trimming at V came to 8 bases and at J to 2 bases, leaving 9 bases not matched to a gene. Per the germline V gene, CDR1 is SGHVS and CDR2 is FQNEAQ. The CDR3: CASADRVGPYEQYF. CDR3 bases: TGTGCCAGCGCCGACAGGGTAGGACCCTACGAGCAGTACTTC.

In this sample, this clonotype turned up a few times. The V and J genes are TRBV12-3 or TRBV12-4 and TRBJ1-2, with 7 bases that match TRBD1. V was clipped by 8 bases and J by 6 bases; unmatched bases: 9. The CDR3 is 13 amino acids. The CDR3 spells CASSDRVGDGYTF. The CDR3 nucleotides read TGTGCCAGCTCAGACAGGGTTGGGGATGGCTACACCTTC.

This clonotype is a singleton in its sample. The chain links TRBV29-1 to TRBJ2-5; D ambiguous. This CDR3 region has 13 residues. V lost 7 bases and J 3 bases, leaving 15 bases between the germline ends. Germline CDR1 and CDR2: SQVTM and ANQGSEA. For the CDR3, the DNA is TGCAGCGCCGTTGGCCTTACCGAAGAGACCCAGTACTTC. Its translation is CSAVGLTEETQYF.

This clonotype was seen a few times. The rearrangement links TRBV7-2 to TRBJ1-3; D gene ambiguous. V was pared by 2 bases and J by 0 bases, with 5 bases between. CDR1 is SGHTA and CDR2 is FQGNSA in the germline V gene. The CDR3 loop spans 14 amino acids. The CDR3 region is CASSLSSSGNTIYF. The CDR3 nucleotides are TGTGCCAGCAGCTTAAGTAGCTCTGGAAACACCATATATTTT.

This clonotype was detected only a few times. The rearrangement joins TRBV6-6 to TRBJ1-3; no clear D. CDR1 and CDR2 (germline): MNHNY, SVGAGI (reference sequence). The CDR3 totals 17 residues. V was trimmed by 0 bases and J by 0 bases, leaving 12 bases between them. As DNA, the CDR3 is TGTGCCAGCAGTTACTCGGCGGCCCCAAGCTCTGGAAACACCATATATTTT. This sequence encodes CASSYSAAPSSGNTIYF.

This chain connects TRBV24-1 to TRBJ2-1; D call uncertain. The CDR3 sequence is 14 residues long. V gave up 4 bases and J gave up 5 bases, with 11 bases separating them. Germline CDR1 is KGHDR and CDR2 is SFDVKD. The CDR3 protein is CATSDLSGNNEQFF. The CDR3 DNA reads TGTGCCACCAGTGACTTGTCGGGTAACAATGAGCAGTTCTTC.

The chain recombines TRBV3-1 with TRBJ2-5, with 8 bases aligning to TRBD2. V trimming: 3 bases; J trimming: 6 bases; junction bases outside the gene matches: 6. There are 14 residues in the CDR3. Germline lookup yields CDR1 LGHDT and CDR2 YNNKEL (reference sequence). The CDR3 region has the DNA TGTGCCAGCAGCCACCCGGGGGGGCGACAGACCCAGTACTTC. Translating gives CASSHPGGRQTQYF.

The chain recombines TRBV6-1 with TRBJ2-1, with TRBD2 as a possible D gene (5 bases). The germline V and J ends were trimmed by 7 bases and 4 bases, with 11 bases remaining between them. The CDR3 contains 13 residues. Germline loops: CDR1 MNHNS, CDR2 SASEGT. CDR3 protein: CASMVATYNEQFF. The CDR3 region has the DNA TGTGCCAGCATGGTAGCGACATACAATGAGCAGTTCTTC.

This chain connects TRBV2 to TRBJ2-3, with 15 bases lining up with TRBD2. This CDR3 has 18 amino acids. V lost 7 bases to trimming and J lost 0 bases; unmatched junction nucleotides: 8. CDR1 is SNHLY, CDR2 FYNNEI, per germline. The CDR3 region is CASTRGGLAGGSTDTQYF. DNA of the CDR3: TGTGCCAGCACCCGAGGGGGACTAGCGGGAGGAAGCACAGATACGCAGTATTTT.

The chain couples TRBV28 to TRBJ2-7; D possibly corresponds to TRBD1 (6 bases). Germline CDR1 MDHEN, CDR2 SYDVKM. The ends were cut back, 6 bases at V and 7 bases at J, with 10 bases in the middle. The CDR3 extends over 11 amino acids. CDR3 sequence: CASRVQGEQYF. CDR3 nucleotide sequence: TGTGCCAGCAGAGTACAGGGAGAGCAGTACTTC.

V gene TRBV18 combines with J gene TRBJ1-5; D gene unclear. Germline CDR1 and CDR2: KGHSH and LQKENI. The CDR3 contains 17 residues. The V and J ends lost 5 bases and 0 bases respectively, with 17 bases between them. The CDR3 region has the DNA TGTGCCAGCTCAACCCGACAAGCCATCTATAGCAATCAGCCCCAGCATTTT. Translating it yields CASSTRQAIYSNQPQHF. The full variable domain, in which reference TRBV18 and TRBJ1-5 provide the parts outside the CDR3, is NAGVMQNPRHLVRRRGQEARLRCSPMKGHSHVYWYRQLPEEGLKFMVYLQKENIIDESGMPKERFSAEFPKEGPSILRIQQVVRGDSAAYFCASSTRQAIYSNQPQHFGDGTRLSIL.

Here the CDR3 reads CASSEAAGGDTEAFF. The CDR3 DNA reads as TGTGCCAGCAGTGAAGCGGCAGGGGGGGACACTGAAGCTTTCTTT. The chain carries TRBV6-1 and TRBJ1-1; the match to TRBD1 covers 7 bases. The CDR3 consists of 15 residues. Trimming cost V 0 bases and J 3 bases; bases outside gene matches: 4. Germline V gene sequence: CDR1 MNHNS, CDR2 SASEGT.

This chain connects TRBV11-2 to TRBJ2-5, with 10 bases lining up with TRBD2. The CDR3 runs 16 residues. Germline values: CDR1 SGHAT, CDR2 FQNNGV. Unmatched junction bases numbered 7, after V lost 1 base and J lost 5 bases. The CDR3 is CASSLGLAGVWETQYF. In DNA, the CDR3 is TGTGCCAGCAGCTTAGGGCTAGCGGGAGTTTGGGAGACCCAGTACTTC. The full variable domain, completed using reference TRBV11-2 and TRBJ2-5, is EAGVAQSPRYKIIEKRQSVAFWCNPISGHATLYWYQQILGQGPKLLIQFQNNGVVDDSQLPKDRFSAERLKGVDSTLKIQPAKLEDSAVYLCASSLGLAGVWETQYFGPGTRLLVL.

V usage is TRBV5-1 and J usage is TRBJ1-6, with a weak D call TRBD1 (5 bases). Deletions cut 2 bases from V and 10 bases from J, with 16 bases between. Germline assignment: CDR1 SGHRS and CDR2 YFSETQ. The length of the CDR3 is 15 residues. In DNA, the CDR3 is TGCGCCAGCAGCTTTGGCCAGGGTGAGGAATCACCCCTCCACTTT. Residues: CASSFGQGEESPLHF. Complete variable domain (other parts from reference TRBV5-1 and TRBJ1-6): KAGVTQTPRYLIKTRGQQVTLSCSPISGHRSVSWYQQTPGQGLQFLFEYFSETQRNKGNFPGRFSGRQFSNSRSEMNVSTLELGDSALYLCASSFGQGEESPLHFGNGTRLTVT.

This clonotype has a handful of counts. V usage is TRBV25-1 and J usage is TRBJ2-1; either TRBD1 or TRBD2 may supply D (5 bases each). Between the trimmed V and J ends, which lost 4 bases and 0 bases, there was a span of 13 bases. CDR1 MGHDK and CDR2 SYGVNS come from the germline V gene. The length of the CDR3 is 16 residues. The CDR3 sequence is CASSAPGRSSYNEQFF. For the CDR3, the DNA is TGTGCCAGCAGTGCTCCGGGACGGAGCTCCTACAATGAGCAGTTCTTC.

The rearrangement joins TRBV20-1 to TRBJ2-7; weak D call: TRBD2 (5 bases). The CDR3 totals 15 residues. Germline lookup yields CDR1 DFQATT and CDR2 SNEGSKA (reference sequence). Trimming removed 5 bases from V and 0 bases from J, with 17 bases in between. This CDR3 reads CSAPLPSQSSYEQYF. CDR3 bases: TGCAGTGCTCCCCTCCCTAGCCAAAGCTCCTACGAGCAGTACTTC.

This clonotype was counted at least ten times. This sequence joins TRBV5-5 and TRBJ2-5; D is unclear. The CDR3 sequence is 14 residues long. V lost 0 bases, J lost 4 bases, and 10 bases lay in between. In germline, CDR1 is SGHKS, CDR2 YYEKEE (reference sequence). Here the CDR3 DNA reads TGTGCCAGCAGCTTGGAATGGGGAAGAGAGACCCAGTACTTC. Its translation is CASSLEWGRETQYF.